The rows below give T cell receptor beta chains drawn from one sample of a study of CD8 T cells in ankylosing spondylitis. TCRdb itself ran the 5' RACE reads through MiXCR, one entry per CDR3 protein. The sample lists fewer than 550,000 distinct CDR3 sequences; 5.3% were seen once. Sequences were obtained from blood, either unsorted or a sorted T cell fraction (not recorded which). The receptors derive from a male donor with ankylosing spondylitis. The CDR3 runs from the conserved cysteine through the conserved F or W. D genes are given only for firm matches. A clone size is listed for some rows: how often the clone was seen (once, few, many), or a class if it is expanded.

j_call clone_size v_call d_call cdr3_nt cdr3_aa
TRBJ2-5 - TRBV5-1 - TGCGCCAGCAGCTTTATACAGGGTTGGGAGACCCAGTACTTC CASSFIQGWETQYF
TRBJ2-1 few TRBV27 - TGTGCCAGCAGTGGAGGGGCCGAGGGCTACAATGAGCAGTTCTTC CASSGGAEGYNEQFF
TRBJ2-5 many TRBV6-5 - TGTGCCAGCAGTTACTCGATCCGGGTTCAAGAGACCCAGTACTTC CASSYSIRVQETQYF
TRBJ2-7 - TRBV27 - TGTGCCAGCAGTTTAATGAGGGGAAAGGACGAGCAGTACTTC CASSLMRGKDEQYF
TRBJ2-7 many TRBV10-3 TRBD1 TGTGCCATCAGTGGACAGGGTTCCGCCTACGAGCAGTACTTC CAISGQGSAYEQYF
TRBJ2-5 many TRBV7-9 TRBD1 TGTGCCAGCAGCCCACGCAGGGACAGCTACCAAGAGACCCAGTACTTC CASSPRRDSYQETQYF
TRBJ2-3 many TRBV4-1 - TGCGCCAGCAGGCCTTCCGGGACGGAGGGGGATACGCAGTATTTT CASRPSGTEGDTQYF
TRBJ2-7 few TRBV7-2 - TGTGCCAGCAGCTTCGGACCAAGTTCTGCCGAGCAGTACTTC CASSFGPSSAEQYF
TRBJ2-1 many TRBV28 TRBD2 TGTGCCAGCCTTGGACTAGCGGGACGGGGGTTCTTC CASLGLAGRGFF
TRBJ1-3 many TRBV7-2 - TGTGCCAGCAGCTTAGAGGGCACCTCTGGAAACACCATATATTTT CASSLEGTSGNTIYF
TRBJ2-4 many TRBV20-1 - TGCAGTGCTAGACTCTGGGGGGGCGTGAGGGCCAAAAACATTCAGTACTTC CSARLWGGVRAKNIQYF
TRBJ1-4 many TRBV15 - TGTGCCACCAGCAGAGCAAAGGGCACCCTGGGGGAAAAACTGTTTTTT CATSRAKGTLGEKLFF
TRBJ1-2 many TRBV9 TRBD1 TGTGCCAGCAGCGCCGGACAGGGGATCTATGGCTACACCTTC CASSAGQGIYGYTF
TRBJ1-3 many TRBV12-3/TRBV12-4 - TGTGCCAGCAGCTCGACCTTAGATGGAAACACCATATATTTT CASSSTLDGNTIYF
TRBJ2-7 - TRBV11-2 - TGTGCCAGCAGCTCGGGGCCGGGACAGCGGGCGGGGAAGCAGTACTTC CASSSGPGQRAGKQYF
TRBJ1-6 - TRBV3-1 - TGTGCCAGCAGCCAAGACAGGTTTCATTCACCCCTCCACTTT CASSQDRFHSPLHF
TRBJ1-2 many TRBV5-5 TRBD1 TGTGCCAGCAGCTTGCCCTGGGACAGACACTATGGCTACACCTTC CASSLPWDRHYGYTF
TRBJ1-1 many TRBV7-2 TRBD1 TGTGCCAGCAGCCAAACAGGGGGCTACACTGAAGCTTTCTTT CASSQTGGYTEAFF
TRBJ2-7 many TRBV4-1 - TGCGCCAGCAGCCAGGCTTTAAGGGGGGCCTACGAGCAGTACTTC CASSQALRGAYEQYF
TRBJ1-5 many TRBV6-5 - TGTGCCAGCACTTTGACGATGGAGGGCGGGCAGCCCCAGCATTTT CASTLTMEGGQPQHF
TRBJ1-6 many TRBV6-2/TRBV6-3 TRBD1 TGTGCCAGCCTGGGACAGGGCGGTTCACCCCTCCACTTT CASLGQGGSPLHF
TRBJ2-3 many TRBV12-3/TRBV12-4 - TGTGCCAGCAGTTTTATCAGGGGTAGCACAGATACGCAGTATTTT CASSFIRGSTDTQYF
TRBJ2-7 - TRBV11-1 - TGTTCCAGCAGCTTATTGGGAGCAGGGTCCTACGAGCAGTACTTC CSSSLLGAGSYEQYF
TRBJ2-5 many TRBV24-1 - TGTGCCACCAGTGATCCAGGAGGGATGGAGACCCAGTACTTC CATSDPGGMETQYF
TRBJ1-3 - TRBV7-2 - TGTGCCAGCAGCTTTGGACGGGGTGGAAACACCATATATTTT CASSFGRGGNTIYF
TRBJ2-3 many TRBV29-1 - TGCAGCGGGACCCAGTGGACAGATACGCAGTATTTT CSGTQWTDTQYF
TRBJ2-1 many TRBV7-6 TRBD2 TGTGCCAGCAGCTTAGCACTAGCGGGAGGGCCGTGGAATGAGCAGTTCTTC CASSLALAGGPWNEQFF
TRBJ2-7 many TRBV5-6 - TGTGCCAGCAGCTCCGGCCGTCAAGTGCAGTACTTC CASSSGRQVQYF
TRBJ2-3 many TRBV7-9 TRBD1 TGTGCCAGCAGCTTATTCGGCAGGGGGAGCACAGATACGCAGTATTTT CASSLFGRGSTDTQYF
TRBJ2-1 many TRBV20-1 TRBD2 TGCAGTGCTAGAGGCCAGCGGGAGGGCCGGTACAATGAGCAGTTCTTC CSARGQREGRYNEQFF
TRBJ2-2 - TRBV7-6 - TGTGCCAGCAGCTTAGATCTGAGTTACACCGGGGAGCTGTTTTTT CASSLDLSYTGELFF
TRBJ2-6 few TRBV11-1 - TGTGCCAGCAGGCCTACCGCCTACCAGTCTTCTGGGGCCAACGTCCTGACTTTC CASRPTAYQSSGANVLTF
TRBJ1-6 many TRBV4-3 - TGCGCCAGCAGCCAAGATCAGAGTTCACCCCTCCACTTT CASSQDQSSPLHF
TRBJ2-3 many TRBV20-1 - TGCAGTGCTAGAGTTAATAAGGCAGATACGCAGTATTTT CSARVNKADTQYF
TRBJ2-7 many TRBV20-1 - TGCAGTGGGCGCGGCATAGGAGGCGCGGGTGGGCCCTACGAGCAGTACTTC CSGRGIGGAGGPYEQYF
TRBJ1-1 many TRBV20-1 - TGCAGTGCTAGAGACCGACGGGGGCACACTGAAGCTTTCTTT CSARDRRGHTEAFF
TRBJ2-3 many TRBV4-3 - TGCGCCAGCAGCCAAGAGGGGGGAGTATCAGATACGCAGTATTTT CASSQEGGVSDTQYF
TRBJ2-3 many TRBV7-9 TRBD2 TGTGCCAGCGGCAATAGCGGGGGGGATACGCAGTATTTT CASGNSGGDTQYF
TRBJ2-3 many TRBV6-2/TRBV6-3 TRBD2 TGTGCCACCTTCGATCGGACTAGCGCGCAGTATTTT CATFDRTSAQYF
TRBJ2-5 many TRBV6-2/TRBV6-3 TRBD1 TGTGCCAGCAGTTACGGTCCCCCCAGGGGGCGAAGAGGGGAGACCCAGTACTTC CASSYGPPRGRRGETQYF
TRBJ1-6 many TRBV28 - TGTGCCAGCAGTATTTGGGAAGCCGATTCACCCCTCCACTTT CASSIWEADSPLHF
TRBJ2-3 - TRBV29-1 TRBD1 TGCAGCGTTGGGGGATCCGAACAGGGGCGTAGCACAGATACGCAGTATTTT CSVGGSEQGRSTDTQYF
TRBJ2-1 many TRBV20-1 TRBD2 TGCAGTGCTATGGATTGGACTAGGAAATTCAATGAGCAGTTCTTC CSAMDWTRKFNEQFF
TRBJ2-1 many TRBV5-1 TRBD1 TGCGCCAGCAGCTCACCGGGACAGGCATACAATGAGCAGTTCTTC CASSSPGQAYNEQFF
TRBJ1-3 few TRBV9 - TGTGCCAGCAGCGAGTGGGCGACTCTGGGAAACACCATATATTTT CASSEWATLGNTIYF
TRBJ2-4 many TRBV12-3/TRBV12-4 - TGTGCCAGCAGTCCCCGCGTGGTCAAGTACTTC CASSPRVVKYF
TRBJ2-7 - TRBV5-6 TRBD1 TGTGCCAGTGGGGGACAGGGAGCTTACGAGCAGTACTTC CASGGQGAYEQYF
TRBJ2-7 many TRBV5-1 - TGCGCCAGCAGCATCGAGGGAAGCGAGCAGTACTTC CASSIEGSEQYF
TRBJ2-7 many TRBV7-2 - TGTGCCAGCAGCCAGGGCCTCTCCTACGAGCAGTACTTC CASSQGLSYEQYF